This T cell receptor beta chain was identified in a study of T-cell memory formation after mild COVID-19. TCRdb redid the calling of the 5' RACE reads with MiXCR, one entry per CDR3 protein. The sample holds 470,000 or so distinct CDR3 sequences, nearly 25% seen once. On this clonotype: Its target is unknown.

Study results and limitations: Contracting CD4+ clones sat mainly in CM and EM; CD8+ in EMRA.

The ends lost 6 bases at V and 2 bases at J; junction bases unmatched: 15. CDR3 length: 17 residues. Material for sequencing was PBMCs or a T cell subset sorted from them (not recorded which). This TCR came from an adult woman who had mild COVID-19 (a few samples of this study predate the infection). Cell type and time point are not known. The chain is built from TRBV12-3 or TRBV12-4 and TRBJ2-5; 7 bases are a match to TRBD1. The CDR3 protein is CASSPERQGWGQETQYF. The CDR3 DNA reads as TGTGCCAGCAGCCCCGAACGACAGGGATGGGGGCAAGAGACCCAGTACTTC.